The 8 T cell receptor beta chains presented below share a single source sample, sequenced in a study of CD4 T cells in lung cancer. Sequenced by immunoSEQ multiplex PCR; TCRdb stores in-frame clones only, minus some. The table records roughly 9,300 clones, 50% to 80% of them present only once. The lung tissue was taken at least 3 cm from the tumor in the same resection. Material for sequencing was normal lung tissue taken away from the tumor. The receptors originated from a man in his 60s with non-small cell lung cancer.

The genes are TRBV7-9 and TRBJ2-3; maybe TRBD2 (5 bases). The CDR3 is made up of 12 amino acids. Germline CDR1 is SEHNR and CDR2 is FQNEAQ (reference sequence). Trimming stripped 5 bases from V and 6 bases from J, with 9 bases between. CDR3 loop: CASSPTGDTQYF. The CDR3 DNA is TGTGCCAGCAGCCCAACGGGGGATACGCAGTATTTT.

By share, this clone ranks as medium-sized. The chain recombines TRBV10-2 with TRBJ1-5; 7 bases line up with TRBD1. Germline CDR1 is WSHSY and CDR2 is SAAADI. V lost 5 bases to trimming and J lost 7 bases; unmatched junction nucleotides: 5. The CDR3 totals 13 residues. CDR3 coding DNA: TGCGCCAGCAGTTTAGGGGGCCGGCAGCCCCAGCATTTT. Protein: CASSLGGRQPQHF.

CDR3 loop: CASRDYSGSGYEQYF. CDR3 DNA sequence: TGTGCCAGCAGAGATTATAGCGGGAGTGGCTACGAGCAGTACTTC. This chain joins TRBV2 and TRBJ2-7, with 9 nucleotides matching TRBD2. V shed 6 bases and J 3 bases; nucleotides not matched to a gene: 9. Germline CDR1 SNHLY, CDR2 FYNNEI. This CDR3 spans 15 amino acids.

The chain combines TRBV4-1 with TRBJ2-5, with 10 bases lining up with TRBD2. Germline assignment: CDR1 MGHRA and CDR2 YSYEKL. This CDR3 comprises 18 residues. V shed 0 bases and J 1 base; nucleotides not matched to a gene: 8. The CDR3 loop is CASSQDTVQREGQETQYF. CDR3 nucleotides: TGCGCCAGCAGCCAAGATACTGTCCAGCGGGAGGGCCAAGAGACCCAGTACTTC.

Written as DNA, the CDR3 is TGTGCCAGCAGTTTCAGAGCGGGAGGGCCCGAGACCCAGTACTTC. Encoded protein: CASSFRAGGPETQYF. The rearrangement joins TRBV5-6 to TRBJ2-5; 10 positions agree with TRBD2. Germline values: CDR1 SGHDT, CDR2 YYEEEE. The CDR3 has 15 amino acids. V shed 5 bases and J 5 bases; nucleotides not matched to a gene: 9.

V and J are TRBV9 and TRBJ1-1; D is perhaps TRBD1 (5 bases). Trimming took 2 bases from V and 4 from J, leaving 15 bases between them. CDR1 is SGDLS and CDR2 is YYNGEE in the germline V gene. The CDR3 runs 15 residues. This CDR3 reads CASSVFDRFGTEAFF. CDR3 in DNA: TGTGCCAGCAGCGTCTTCGACAGATTTGGCACTGAAGCTTTCTTT. The full variable domain, with the rest looked up from reference TRBV9 and TRBJ1-1, is DSGVTQTPKHLITATGQRVTLRCSPRSGDLSVYWYQQSLDQGLQFLIQYYNGEERAKGNILERFSAQQFPDLHSELNLSSLELGDSALYFCASSVFDRFGTEAFFGQGTRLTVV.

The chain joins TRBV6-5 to TRBJ1-1; D gene unclear. The CDR3 runs 13 residues. Germline V lookup: CDR1 MNHEY, CDR2 SVGAGI. Trimming took off 2 bases at V and 1 base at J, with 5 bases between the two ends. For the CDR3, the DNA is TGTGCCAGCAGTTACCCCGGGAACACTGAAGCTTTCTTT. This gives the protein CASSYPGNTEAFF.

In regard to this clone: Other DNA sequences in this sample translate to the same CDR3. CDR3 amino acids: CASSVGGSDTGELFF. CDR3 DNA sequence: TGTGCCAGCAGCGTAGGAGGGTCCGACACCGGGGAGCTGTTTTTT. The genes are TRBV9 and TRBJ2-2; a weak D match, TRBD2 (5 bases). Germline assignment: CDR1 SGDLS and CDR2 YYNGEE. Trimming shortened V by 0 bases and J by 3 bases, and 9 bases separated the two germline ends. This CDR3 region has 15 residues. The full variable domain, completed using reference TRBV9 and TRBJ2-2, is DSGVTQTPKHLITATGQRVTLRCSPRSGDLSVYWYQQSLDQGLQFLIQYYNGEERAKGNILERFSAQQFPDLHSELNLSSLELGDSALYFCASSVGGSDTGELFFGEGSRLTVL.